The 24 T cell receptor beta chains given below trace back to one sample, sequenced in a study of blood T cells in healthy people across ages. For the second PCR, which ran for about 6 to 11 cycles, a sample-barcoded 5' primer and a J-beta primer mix were used. TCRdb re-derived calls from the 5' RACE reads in MiXCR, one entry per CDR3 protein. The data contain approximately 780,000 distinct CDR3 sequences, roughly 25% of them singletons. The data were also submitted as part of a second study, on T cells of mothers and their children.

Sequencing was carried out using blood. These receptor sequences come from a boy between 5 and 17 years old in good health.

The chain is built from TRBV12-3 or TRBV12-4 and TRBJ2-5; TRBD2 is a possible D gene (7 bases). The V and J ends lost 1 base and 1 base respectively, with 13 bases between them. The CDR3 totals 16 residues. CDR3 nucleotide sequence: TGTGCCAGCAGTTTAGGCACGGGGGGCCTCCAAGAGACCCAGTACTTC. This gives the protein CASSLGTGGLQETQYF.

Ten or more counts support this clonotype. The chain joins TRBV12-3 or TRBV12-4 to TRBJ2-5; D is possibly TRBD1 (6 bases). The DNA matches TRBJ2-1 better at its end, which makes the J call doubtful. This CDR3 region has 14 residues. This CDR3 is CASSLAQGNNEQFF. The CDR3 nucleotides read TGTGCCAGCAGTTTGGCACAGGGCAACAATGAGCAGTTCTTC.

The chain joins TRBV18 to TRBJ1-1, with 9 bases identical to TRBD1. Trimming removed 6 bases from V and 0 bases from J; junction bases left unmatched: 8. CDR1 is KGHSH, CDR2 LQKENI, per germline. The CDR3 has 16 amino acids. The CDR3 sequence is CASSWDRVGMNTEAFF. CDR3 in DNA: TGTGCCAGCTCCTGGGACAGGGTGGGAATGAACACTGAAGCTTTCTTT.

Only a few counts were recorded for this clonotype. The V gene is TRBV5-4, the J gene TRBJ1-4; the match to TRBD1 covers 8 bases. The CDR3 runs 14 residues. Germline trimming cut 4 bases from V and 10 bases from J; bases unmatched to any gene: 9. Germline values: CDR1 SGHNT, CDR2 YYREEE (reference sequence). This chain's CDR3 is CASSPGQGSGKLFF. In nucleotides, the CDR3 is TGTGCCAGCAGCCCCGGACAGGGATCGGGAAAACTGTTTTTT.

This clonotype has only a few counts. The V call is TRBV5-1, the J call TRBJ2-7; 7 bases map to TRBD1. V dropped 3 bases and J dropped 3; count of bases not matched to a gene: 3. This CDR3 spans 13 amino acids. Germline CDR1 is SGHRS and CDR2 is YFSETQ. CDR3 loop: CASSYGQVYEQYF. The CDR3, as DNA: TGCGCCAGCAGCTACGGACAGGTCTACGAGCAGTACTTC. The full variable domain, with the rest looked up from reference TRBV5-1 and TRBJ2-7, is KAGVTQTPRYLIKTRGQQVTLSCSPISGHRSVSWYQQTPGQGLQFLFEYFSETQRNKGNFPGRFSGRQFSNSRSEMNVSTLELGDSALYLCASSYGQVYEQYFGPGTRLTVT.

This clonotype has just a few counts. This chain joins TRBV15 and TRBJ1-1; D is uncertain. The CDR3 covers 14 residues. V was cut by 0 bases and J by 6 bases, with 11 bases left in between. Germline V lookup: CDR1 LNHNV, CDR2 YYDKDF (reference sequence). Here the CDR3 reads CATSREWPTPEAFF. The DNA for the CDR3 is TGTGCCACCAGCAGAGAATGGCCAACCCCTGAAGCTTTCTTT.

This sequence joins TRBV3-1 and TRBJ2-7; 7 nucleotides agree with TRBD2. Germline lookup yields CDR1 LGHDT and CDR2 YNNKEL (reference sequence). V lost 1 base and J lost 2; bases outside the gene matches: 5. The CDR3 has 15 amino acids. Here the CDR3 DNA reads TGTGCCAGCAGCCAAGCCAGCGGGGTCGCCTACGAGCAGTACTTC. It is translated as CASSQASGVAYEQYF.

The V and J genes are TRBV2 and TRBJ1-2; D not certain. Germline V CDR1 and CDR2: SNHLY, FYNNEI. The CDR3 has 12 amino acids. Trimming shortened V by 8 bases and J by 6 bases, and 13 bases separated the two germline ends. The CDR3 nucleotides read TGTGCCAGCCACCTGGGAGACCATGGCTACACCTTC. It translates to CASHLGDHGYTF.

The chain combines TRBV12-3 or TRBV12-4 with TRBJ1-2; 8 bases map to TRBD1. The CDR3 runs to 14 residues. The V segment lost 5 bases and the J segment 7 bases; nucleotides outside the gene matches: 9. The chain's CDR3 is CASSPQGAWGGYTF. CDR3 bases: TGTGCCAGCAGTCCTCAGGGGGCCTGGGGTGGCTACACCTTC.

This clonotype showed up just a few times. The gene calls are TRBV6-2 or TRBV6-3 and TRBJ1-5; 10 nucleotides align to TRBD1. The CDR3 has 15 amino acids. With 6 bases clipped from V and 7 bases from J, the junction kept 9 bases outside the gene matches. In germline, CDR1 is MNHEY, CDR2 SVGEGT. CDR3 loop: CASSDGTGDSQPQHF. The CDR3 DNA reads as TGTGCCAGCAGCGATGGGACAGGGGATAGCCAGCCCCAGCATTTT.

Regarding this clonotype: Since no conserved phenylalanine or tryptophan closes the CDR3, a read error is the likely cause. This chain joins TRBV20-1 and TRBJ2-7; D uncertain. The J call may be faulty, since TRBJ2-1 better matches the DNA end. The CDR3 sequence is 14 residues long. From germline, CDR1 is DFQATT and CDR2 SNEGSKA (reference sequence). CDR3 DNA sequence: TGCAGTGCTAGATTGTCAGGACCCTACAATGAGCAGTTCCTC. Its translation is CSARLSGPYNEQFL.

This clonotype occurred a few times. This chain uses TRBV12-3 or TRBV12-4 with TRBJ2-1, with TRBD2 matching over 8 bases. This CDR3 is 16 amino acids long. V shed 6 bases and J 1 base; nucleotides not matched to a gene: 8. The CDR3 nucleotides are TGTGCCAGCAGCTCCCCCGGGGGGGCGTCCTACAATGAGCAGTTCTTC. It is translated as CASSSPGGASYNEQFF.

This clonotype was counted between two and nine times. At one boundary the junction diverges from the germline segment, which might be a read error. The chain employs TRBV18 and TRBJ1-4; D is undetermined. This CDR3 spans 16 amino acids. CDR1 is KGHSH, CDR2 LQKENI, per germline. The CDR3 spells CAGSPTRSLNGEKLFF. CDR3 in DNA: TGTGCCGGCTCACCAACCAGGAGTTTGAACGGTGAAAAACTGTTTTTT.

The CDR3 bases are TGTGCCAGCAGCTTAGGGGCACTACCCTCTGGAAACACCATATATTTT. It is translated as CASSLGALPSGNTIYF. The chain recombines TRBV7-6 with TRBJ1-3, with D hard to call. The germline V and J ends were trimmed by 1 base and 0 bases, with 10 bases remaining between them. This CDR3 region has 16 residues. The germline V gene encodes CDR1 SGHVS and CDR2 FNYEAQ. Full variable domain (missing parts from reference TRBV7-6 and TRBJ1-3): GAGVSQSPRYKVTKRGQDVALRCDPISGHVSLYWYRQALGQGPEFLTYFNYEAQQDKSGLPNDRFSAERPEGSISTLTIQRTEQRDSAMYRCASSLGALPSGNTIYFGEGSWLTVV.

The chain recombines TRBV7-9 with TRBJ2-5; 7 nucleotides match TRBD2. Germline V gene sequence: CDR1 SEHNR, CDR2 FQNEAQ (reference sequence). The V and J ends lost 7 bases and 0 bases, in that order; junction bases with no gene match: 8. The CDR3 is 15 residues long. The CDR3 DNA reads as TGTGCCAGCACCCCAAGTCTAGCGGACCAAGAGACCCAGTACTTC. Protein: CASTPSLADQETQYF.

This chain links TRBV12-3 or TRBV12-4 with TRBJ2-6; D possibly corresponds to TRBD2 (5 bases). V lost 5 bases, J lost 0 bases, and 11 bases lay in between. This CDR3 has 16 amino acids. CDR3 region: CASSPDGISGANVLTF. Written as DNA, the CDR3 is TGTGCCAGCAGTCCGGACGGGATCTCTGGGGCCAACGTCCTGACTTTC.

This clonotype showed up just a few times. The V call is TRBV10-3, the J call TRBJ1-2; D not resolved. The CDR3 has 12 amino acids. V was shortened by 3 bases and J by 3 bases, with 5 bases between the two germline ends. Germline loops: CDR1 ENHRY, CDR2 SYGVKD. The DNA of the CDR3 is TGTGCCATCAGTGAACCTGACTATGGCTACACCTTC. It yields the protein CAISEPDYGYTF.

This clonotype appeared a few times. The chain joins TRBV5-1 to TRBJ2-1, with D perhaps matching TRBD1 or TRBD2 (5 bases each). CDR3 length equals 13 residues. CDR1 is SGHRS and CDR2 is YFSETQ in the germline V gene. Trimming removed 5 bases from V and 10 bases from J, with 16 bases in between. The CDR3 DNA reads TGCGCCAGCAGTTGGCGAGGGGCCATGGAGCAGTTCTTC. Translated, it gives CASSWRGAMEQFF.

This clonotype showed up just a few times. This chain links TRBV5-1 with TRBJ2-1, with 11 positions matching TRBD2. Unmatched junction bases numbered 12, after V lost 0 bases and J lost 4 bases. Germline V gene lookup returns CDR1 SGHRS and CDR2 YFSETQ. This CDR3 region has 19 residues. DNA for the CDR3: TGCGCCAGCAGCTTGGTATGGGCTAGCGGGGGGTCCATATACAATGAGCAGTTCTTC. Amino acids: CASSLVWASGGSIYNEQFF.

In this sample, this clonotype turned up a few times. The gene calls are TRBV12-3 or TRBV12-4 and TRBJ2-5, with 8 bases that match TRBD1. V gave up 3 bases and J gave up 5 bases; unmatched junction bases: 5. The CDR3 has 14 amino acids. DNA for the CDR3: TGTGCCAGCAGTTTTAGGCAGGGGGCCGAGACCCAGTACTTC. Residues: CASSFRQGAETQYF.

This chain connects TRBV11-2 to TRBJ1-3; D possibly corresponds to TRBD1 (6 bases). This CDR3 is built from 14 residues. The V gene lost 6 bases and the J gene lost 11 bases, with 20 bases spanning the gap. Per the germline V gene, CDR1 is SGHAT and CDR2 is FQNNGV. The CDR3 sequence: CASRGGLQGSAIYF. For the CDR3, the DNA is TGTGCCAGCAGGGGGGGGCTGCAGGGTTCCGCCATATATTTT.

The chain has TRBV7-6 and TRBJ1-1; 7 nucleotides agree with TRBD1. CDR3 size: 15 residues. Germline trimming cut 5 bases from V and 0 bases from J; bases unmatched to any gene: 6. The germline V gene has CDR1 SGHVS and CDR2 FNYEAQ. CDR3 sequence (DNA): TGTGCCAGCAGCCCGAGGGGGCCCATGAACACTGAAGCTTTCTTT. Its protein product is CASSPRGPMNTEAFF.

This clonotype was found a few times. The genes are TRBV5-1 and TRBJ2-5; 12 bases agree with TRBD2. With 4 bases clipped from V and 5 bases from J, the junction kept 9 bases outside the gene matches. CDR3 length equals 16 residues. Germline CDR1 reads SGHRS; CDR2 reads YFSETQ. The DNA for the CDR3 is TGCGCCAGCAGCCCGAAACGGACTAGCGGGGAGGAGACCCAGTACTTC. Translation: CASSPKRTSGEETQYF.

The J gene is TRBJ1-3, the V gene TRBV15; D possibly corresponds to TRBD1 (5 bases). CDR1 is LNHNV, CDR2 YYDKDF, per germline (reference sequence). The CDR3 contains 14 residues. V was shortened by 4 bases and J by 2 bases, with 9 bases between the two germline ends. This CDR3 reads CATSTQGTGNTIYF. The CDR3, as DNA: TGTGCCACCAGCACCCAGGGAACTGGAAACACCATATATTTT.